One T cell receptor beta chain is described in this entry. The antigen is unknown. Using immunoSEQ multiplex PCR, the repertoire was profiled, and TCRdb retains in-frame clones only, with some absent. In the table there are over 100,000 clones, around 87% of which are singletons. This sample is drawn from a study of cytomegalovirus exposure and HLA in healthy donors. Findings and limits, study-wide: Rare sequences made up most TCRs, while some public TCRs were found in many donors. Researchers catalogued around 150 TCR beta chains as cytomegalovirus-associated.

The sequence was collected from a woman between 18 and 30 years old in good health and CMV-seropositive. The specimen sequenced was PBMCs.

The CDR3 region is CASSALTGLSPAFF. The DNA for the CDR3 is TGTGCCAGCAGCGCCCTCACGGGACTCTCACCTGCTTTCTTT. The chain joins TRBV9 to TRBJ1-1; possible D gene TRBD1, 5 bases. This CDR3 spans 14 amino acids. The germline gives CDR1 SGDLS, CDR2 YYNGEE. Trimming removed 3 bases from V and 11 bases from J, with 20 bases in between.